This entry lists 4 T cell receptor beta chains sequenced from one sample in a study of CD8 T cells in ankylosing spondylitis. Which antigens these TCRs recognize remains unknown. One entry per CDR3 protein results from TCRdb running MiXCR on the 5' RACE reads. The sample has 650,000 to 800,000 distinct CDR3 sequences; around 19% are singletons. Study-wide findings and caveats: The study identified a TCR beta motif of under ten highly homologous variants that appeared characteristic of ankylosing spondylitis blood.

The sequenced sample was blood, either unsorted or a sorted T cell fraction (not recorded which). The source is a male donor with ankylosing spondylitis.

This clonotype was recorded at least ten times. This sequence joins TRBV4-3 and TRBJ2-7; 8 nucleotides match TRBD1. The CDR3 covers 15 residues. V shed 0 bases and J 7 bases; nucleotides not matched to a gene: 8. Germline V CDR1 and CDR2: LGHNA, YSLEER. As DNA, the CDR3 is TGCGCCAGCAGCCAAGATACCGGGACAGGATTTGAGCAGTACTTC. Protein product: CASSQDTGTGFEQYF.

This clonotype was observed a handful of times. The chain couples TRBV7-3 to TRBJ2-1; tentative D call: TRBD2 (5 bases). The CDR3 is 14 residues long. V was pared by 2 bases and J by 9 bases, with 14 bases between. Germline V gene sequence: CDR1 SGHTA, CDR2 FQGTGA. The CDR3 loop reads CASSLGGWFGEQFF. For the CDR3, the DNA is TGTGCCAGCAGCTTAGGAGGCTGGTTCGGTGAGCAGTTCTTC.

This chain joins TRBV9 and TRBJ2-5; D is tentatively TRBD1 or TRBD2 (6 bases each). Germline V gives CDR1 SGDLS, CDR2 YYNGEE. The CDR3 covers 15 residues. V was shortened by 7 bases and J by 8 bases, with 24 bases between the two germline ends. As DNA, the CDR3 is TGTGCCAGCGGGGGGTCGGCGGACAGTGCCTCCACCCAGTACTTC. This encodes CASGGSADSASTQYF.

Ten or more counts support this clonotype. This chain joins TRBV6-4 and TRBJ2-2; 10 nucleotides agree with TRBD2. This CDR3 contains 13 residues. The J segment lost 6 bases and the V segment lost 8 bases, leaving 3 bases of the junction unmatched. The germline V gene has CDR1 MRHNA and CDR2 SNTAGT. This chain's CDR3 is CASSSGSPGELFF. The CDR3 nucleotides are TGTGCCAGCTCTAGCGGGAGTCCCGGGGAGCTGTTTTTT.